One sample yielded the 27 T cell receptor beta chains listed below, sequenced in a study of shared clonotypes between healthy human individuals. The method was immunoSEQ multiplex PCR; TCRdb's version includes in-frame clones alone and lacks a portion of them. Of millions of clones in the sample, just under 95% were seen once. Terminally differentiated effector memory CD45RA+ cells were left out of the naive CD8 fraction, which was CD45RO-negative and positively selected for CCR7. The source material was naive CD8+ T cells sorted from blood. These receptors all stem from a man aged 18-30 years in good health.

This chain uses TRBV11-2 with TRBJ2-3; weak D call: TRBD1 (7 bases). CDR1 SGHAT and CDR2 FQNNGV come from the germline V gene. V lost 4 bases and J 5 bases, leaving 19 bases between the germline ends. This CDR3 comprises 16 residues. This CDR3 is CASSYRGRLVIDTQYF. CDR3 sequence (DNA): TGTGCCAGCAGCTACAGGGGAAGACTAGTTATAGATACGCAGTATTTT.

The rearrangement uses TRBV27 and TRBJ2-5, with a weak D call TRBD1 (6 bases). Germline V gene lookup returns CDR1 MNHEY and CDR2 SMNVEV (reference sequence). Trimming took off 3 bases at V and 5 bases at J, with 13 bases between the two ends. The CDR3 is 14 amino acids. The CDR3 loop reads CASSFLQGMETQYF. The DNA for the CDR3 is TGTGCCAGCAGTTTCTTGCAGGGGATGGAGACCCAGTACTTC.

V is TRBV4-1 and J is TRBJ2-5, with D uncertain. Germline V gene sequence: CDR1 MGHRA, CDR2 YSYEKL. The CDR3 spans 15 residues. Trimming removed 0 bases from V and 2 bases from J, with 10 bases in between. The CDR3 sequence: CASSQDRAEQETQYF. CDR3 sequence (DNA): TGCGCCAGCAGCCAAGATCGGGCGGAACAAGAGACCCAGTACTTC.

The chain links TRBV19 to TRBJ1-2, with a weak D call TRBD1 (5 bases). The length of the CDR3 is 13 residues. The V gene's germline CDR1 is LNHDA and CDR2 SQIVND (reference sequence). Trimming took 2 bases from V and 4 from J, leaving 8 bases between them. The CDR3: CASSIPGTYGYTF. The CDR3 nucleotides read TGTGCCAGTAGTATACCCGGGACCTATGGCTACACCTTC.

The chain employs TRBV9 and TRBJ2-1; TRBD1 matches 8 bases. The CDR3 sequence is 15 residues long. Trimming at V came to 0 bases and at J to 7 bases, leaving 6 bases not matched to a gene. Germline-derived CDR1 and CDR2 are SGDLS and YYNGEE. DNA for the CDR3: TGTGCCAGCAGCGTAGAGGCAGGGGGCGGGAATGAGCAGTTCTTC. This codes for CASSVEAGGGNEQFF. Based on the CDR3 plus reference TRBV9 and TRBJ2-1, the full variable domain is DSGVTQTPKHLITATGQRVTLRCSPRSGDLSVYWYQQSLDQGLQFLIQYYNGEERAKGNILERFSAQQFPDLHSELNLSSLELGDSALYFCASSVEAGGGNEQFFGPGTRLTVL.

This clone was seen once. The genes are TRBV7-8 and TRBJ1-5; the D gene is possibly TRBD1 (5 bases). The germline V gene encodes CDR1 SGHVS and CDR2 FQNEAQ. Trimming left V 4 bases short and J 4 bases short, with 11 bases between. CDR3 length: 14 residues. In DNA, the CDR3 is TGTGCCAGCAGCTACGGGACGGGGAATCAGCCCCAGCATTTT. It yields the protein CASSYGTGNQPQHF.

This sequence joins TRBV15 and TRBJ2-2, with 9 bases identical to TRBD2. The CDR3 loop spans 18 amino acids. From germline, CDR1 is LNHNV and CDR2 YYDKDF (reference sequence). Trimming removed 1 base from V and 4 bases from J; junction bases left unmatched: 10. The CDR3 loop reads CATSRVGVAGEGTGELFF. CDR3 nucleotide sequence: TGTGCCACCAGCAGAGTAGGGGTAGCGGGAGAGGGCACCGGGGAGCTGTTTTTT. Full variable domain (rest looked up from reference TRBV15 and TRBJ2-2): DAMVIQNPRYQVTQFGKPVTLSCSQTLNHNVMYWYQQKSSQAPKLLFHYYDKDFNNEADTPDNFQSRRPNTSFCFLDIRSPGLGDTAMYLCATSRVGVAGEGTGELFFGEGSRLTVL.

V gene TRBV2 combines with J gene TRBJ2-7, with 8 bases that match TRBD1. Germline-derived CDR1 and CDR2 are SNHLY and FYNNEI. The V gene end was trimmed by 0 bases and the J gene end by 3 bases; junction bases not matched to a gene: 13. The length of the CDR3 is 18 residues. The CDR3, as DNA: TGTGCCAGCAGTGAAGCGACCACGGACAGGGCTCGGGACTACGAGCAGTACTTC. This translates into CASSEATTDRARDYEQYF.

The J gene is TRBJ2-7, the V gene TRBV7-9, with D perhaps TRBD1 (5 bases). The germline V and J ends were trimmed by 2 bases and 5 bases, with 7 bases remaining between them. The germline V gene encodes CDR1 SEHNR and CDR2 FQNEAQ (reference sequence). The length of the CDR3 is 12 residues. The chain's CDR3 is CASSLPRDEQYF. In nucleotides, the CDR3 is TGTGCCAGCAGCTTACCCAGGGACGAGCAGTACTTC.

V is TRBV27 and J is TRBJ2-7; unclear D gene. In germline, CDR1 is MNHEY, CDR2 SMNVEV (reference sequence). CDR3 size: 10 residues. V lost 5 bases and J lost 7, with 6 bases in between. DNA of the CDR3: TGTGCCAGCAGTCCTCCGGAGCAGTACTTC. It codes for CASSPPEQYF.

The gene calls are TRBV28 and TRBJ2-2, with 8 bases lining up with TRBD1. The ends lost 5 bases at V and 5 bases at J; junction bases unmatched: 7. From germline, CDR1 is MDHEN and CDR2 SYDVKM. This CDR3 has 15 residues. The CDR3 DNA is TGTGCCAGCAGTGGGGGACAGGACGTTACCGGGGAGCTGTTTTTT. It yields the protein CASSGGQDVTGELFF. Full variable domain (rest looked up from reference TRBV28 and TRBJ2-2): DVKVTQSSRYLVKRTGEKVFLECVQDMDHENMFWYRQDPGLGLRLIYFSYDVKMKEKGDIPEGYSVSREKKERFSLILESASTNQTSMYLCASSGGQDVTGELFFGEGSRLTVL.

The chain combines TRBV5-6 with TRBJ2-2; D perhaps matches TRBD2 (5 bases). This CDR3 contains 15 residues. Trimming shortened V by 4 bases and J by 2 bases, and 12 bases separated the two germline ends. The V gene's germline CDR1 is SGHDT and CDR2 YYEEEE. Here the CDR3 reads CASSGAGENTGELFF. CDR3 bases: TGTGCCAGCAGCGGAGCCGGGGAAAACACCGGGGAGCTGTTTTTT.

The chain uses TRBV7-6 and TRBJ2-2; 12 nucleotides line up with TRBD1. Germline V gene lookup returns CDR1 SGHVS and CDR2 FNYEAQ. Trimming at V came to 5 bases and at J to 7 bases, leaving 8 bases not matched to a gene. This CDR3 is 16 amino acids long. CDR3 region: CASSPRDRGPIGELFF. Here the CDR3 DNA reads TGTGCCAGCAGCCCCCGGGACAGGGGGCCGATCGGGGAGCTGTTTTTT.

This chain's CDR3 is CASSQTDSSGNTIYF. CDR3 DNA sequence: TGCGCCAGCAGCCAGACAGACAGCTCTGGAAACACCATATATTTT. The chain recombines TRBV4-1 with TRBJ1-3, with D possibly TRBD1 on 5 matching bases. This CDR3 is built from 15 residues. In germline, CDR1 is MGHRA, CDR2 YSYEKL. The V end lost 3 bases, the J end lost 0 bases, and 9 bases lay between the germline ends.

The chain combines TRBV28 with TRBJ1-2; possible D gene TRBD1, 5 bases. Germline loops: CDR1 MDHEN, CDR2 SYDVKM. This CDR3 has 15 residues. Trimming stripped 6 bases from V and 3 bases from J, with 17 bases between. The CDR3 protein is CASSPGTSGHYGYTF. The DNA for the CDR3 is TGTGCCAGCAGCCCAGGGACGTCCGGACACTATGGCTACACCTTC.

The CDR3 region is CASSFDRDYEQYF. The DNA for the CDR3 is TGTGCCAGCAGCTTTGACAGGGACTACGAGCAGTACTTC. The chain is built from TRBV13 and TRBJ2-7; 7 bases fit TRBD1. CDR3 size: 13 residues. V was clipped by 3 bases and J by 3 bases; unmatched bases: 2. In germline, CDR1 is PRHDT, CDR2 FYEKMQ (reference sequence).

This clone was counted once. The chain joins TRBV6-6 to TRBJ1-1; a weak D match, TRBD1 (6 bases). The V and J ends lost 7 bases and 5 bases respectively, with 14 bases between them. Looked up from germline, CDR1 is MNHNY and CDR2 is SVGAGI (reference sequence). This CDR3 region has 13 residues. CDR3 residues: CASNPGAGTEAFF. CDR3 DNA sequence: TGTGCCAGCAACCCAGGGGCGGGAACTGAAGCTTTCTTT.

The CDR3 region has the DNA TGTGCCAGCAGCTTCCCAGCAGCCTATGGCTACACCTTC. Amino acids: CASSFPAAYGYTF. The J gene is TRBJ1-2, the V gene TRBV5-5; the D is unclear. There are 13 residues in the CDR3. Between the trimmed V and J ends, which lost 2 bases and 4 bases, there was a span of 9 bases. From germline, CDR1 is SGHKS and CDR2 YYEKEE (reference sequence).

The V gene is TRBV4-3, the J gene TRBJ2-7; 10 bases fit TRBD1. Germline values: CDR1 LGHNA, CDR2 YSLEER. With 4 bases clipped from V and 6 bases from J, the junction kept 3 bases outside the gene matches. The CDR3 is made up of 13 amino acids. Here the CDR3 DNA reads TGCGCCAGCAGCCCGGGACAGGGGTTCGAGCAGTACTTC. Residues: CASSPGQGFEQYF.

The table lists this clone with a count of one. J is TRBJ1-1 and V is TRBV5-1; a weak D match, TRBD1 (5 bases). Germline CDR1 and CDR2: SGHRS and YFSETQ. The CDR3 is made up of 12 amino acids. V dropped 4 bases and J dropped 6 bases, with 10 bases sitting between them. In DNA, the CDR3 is TGCGCCAGCAGCCTGACAGCCGCTGAAGCTTTCTTT. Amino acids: CASSLTAAEAFF.

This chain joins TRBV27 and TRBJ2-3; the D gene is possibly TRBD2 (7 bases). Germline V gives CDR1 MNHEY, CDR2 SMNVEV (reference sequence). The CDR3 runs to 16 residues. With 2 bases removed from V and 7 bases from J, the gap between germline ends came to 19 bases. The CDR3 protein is CASSLVGIRGANTQYF. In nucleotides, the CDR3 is TGTGCCAGCAGTTTAGTGGGCATACGGGGGGCGAATACGCAGTATTTT.

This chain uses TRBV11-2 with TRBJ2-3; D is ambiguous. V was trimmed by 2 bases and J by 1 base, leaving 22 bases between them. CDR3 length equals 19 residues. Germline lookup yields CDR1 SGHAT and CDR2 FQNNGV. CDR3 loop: CASSLPSGELNRRTDTQYF. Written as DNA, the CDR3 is TGTGCCAGCAGCTTACCTTCAGGAGAGTTAAATCGTCGCACAGATACGCAGTATTTT.

The CDR3 DNA sequence: TGCGCCAGCAGCCAAGAGCCGGCGAGAAGCTCCTACAATGAGCAGTTCTTC. The encoded protein is CASSQEPARSSYNEQFF. This chain joins TRBV4-1 and TRBJ2-1; D is ambiguous. Germline V CDR1 and CDR2: MGHRA, YSYEKL. The CDR3 totals 17 residues. V lost 0 bases to trimming and J lost 0 bases, with 12 bases between them.

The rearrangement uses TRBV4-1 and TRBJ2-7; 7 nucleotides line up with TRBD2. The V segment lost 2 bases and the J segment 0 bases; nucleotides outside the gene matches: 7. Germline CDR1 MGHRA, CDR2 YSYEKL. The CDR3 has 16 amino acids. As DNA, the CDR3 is TGCGCCAGCAGCCAATCCTACCGGGACTACTCCTACGAGCAGTACTTC. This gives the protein CASSQSYRDYSYEQYF.

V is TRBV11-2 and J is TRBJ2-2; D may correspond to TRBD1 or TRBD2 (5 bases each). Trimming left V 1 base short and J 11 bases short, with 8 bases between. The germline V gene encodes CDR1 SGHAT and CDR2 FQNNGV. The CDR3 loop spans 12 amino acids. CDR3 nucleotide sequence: TGTGCCAGCAGCTTAGGACGGGACGAGCTGTTTTTT. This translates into CASSLGRDELFF.

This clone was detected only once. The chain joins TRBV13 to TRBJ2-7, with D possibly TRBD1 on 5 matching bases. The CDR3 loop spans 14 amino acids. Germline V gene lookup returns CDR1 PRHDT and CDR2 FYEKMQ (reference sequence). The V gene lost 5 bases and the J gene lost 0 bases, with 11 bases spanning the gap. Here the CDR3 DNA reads TGTGCCAGCAGCGATCCGACAGACTCCTACGAGCAGTACTTC. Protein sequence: CASSDPTDSYEQYF.

The CDR3 DNA reads as TGTGCCAGCAGCCCAAGGAACAACTCCTACGAGCAGTACTTC. Its translation is CASSPRNNSYEQYF. The chain couples TRBV11-3 to TRBJ2-7, with D uncertain. Trimming shortened V by 5 bases and J by 0 bases, and 11 bases separated the two germline ends. CDR1 is SGHNT, CDR2 YENEEA, per germline. The CDR3 has 14 amino acids.